This is a list of T cell receptor beta chains from one sample in a study of shared clonotypes between healthy human individuals. Profiling relied on immunoSEQ multiplex PCR, and the TCRdb table lists in-frame clones only, not all of them. The profile covers about 820,000 clones, with about 92% appearing a single time and 24% taken by the ten largest. Sequencing input: naive CD8+ T cells sorted from blood. The receptors come from a man younger than 40 in good health. CDR3s include the opening cysteine and the closing phenylalanine or tryptophan. The D gene is left open where the match is weak. Clone size is not always given. Where it is, it says once, few, many or a class for expanded clones.

abundance	d_gene	v_gene	j_gene	CDR3aa	CDR3nt
-	TRBD1	TRBV28	TRBJ1-2	CASSQTGQGLYGYTF	TGTGCCAGCAGTCAAACGGGACAGGGGCTTTATGGCTACACCTTC
once	-	TRBV7-9	TRBJ1-1	CASSYRPGAFF	TGTGCCAGCAGCTACCGGCCCGGAGCTTTCTTT
once	TRBD2	TRBV7-2	TRBJ2-7	CASSSPLGTSEYEQYF	TGTGCCAGCAGCTCCCCTCTTGGGACTAGCGAATACGAGCAGTACTTC
once	-	TRBV28	TRBJ1-5	CASSPLGESNQPQHF	TGTGCCAGCAGTCCGCTAGGGGAAAGCAATCAGCCCCAGCATTTT
-	-	TRBV5-4	TRBJ1-3	CASSDETNSGNTIYF	TGTGCCAGCAGTGACGAAACTAACTCTGGAAACACCATATATTTT
-	TRBD2	TRBV7-6	TRBJ2-1	CASSPLDQSGNFYEQFF	TGTGCCAGCAGCCCCCTAGATCAAAGCGGGAATTTTTATGAGCAGTTCTTC
-	-	TRBV7-9	TRBJ1-2	CASSFPQGLRYGYTF	TGTGCCAGCAGCTTCCCGCAGGGTCTACGGTATGGCTACACCTTC
-	-	TRBV9	TRBJ2-3	CASTVATSTDTQYF	TGTGCCAGCACCGTGGCGACTAGCACAGATACGCAGTATTTT
-	-	TRBV19	TRBJ2-7	CASSIGILTENYEQYF	TGTGCCAGTAGTATAGGCATCCTGACAGAAAACTACGAGCAGTACTTC
-	TRBD2	TRBV9	TRBJ2-3	CASSVARREGSTDTQYF	TGTGCCAGCAGCGTAGCTCGGCGGGAGGGTAGCACAGATACGCAGTATTTT
-	-	TRBV27	TRBJ2-1	CASSSGMADEQFF	TGTGCCAGCAGTTCGGGAATGGCGGATGAGCAGTTCTTC
-	-	TRBV11-2	TRBJ1-2	CASSFTSGDYGYTF	TGTGCCAGCAGTTTTACGTCGGGGGACTATGGCTACACCTTC
-	-	TRBV27	TRBJ1-2	CASSPATGSPYGYTF	TGTGCCAGCAGTCCCGCTACAGGCAGCCCTTATGGCTACACCTTC
-	-	TRBV5-1	TRBJ2-7	CASSLGGPNYEQYF	TGCGCCAGCAGCTTGGGAGGCCCGAACTACGAGCAGTACTTC
-	TRBD2	TRBV4-1	TRBJ2-7	CASSQVLAGNYEQYF	TGCGCCAGCAGCCAAGTTCTAGCGGGAAACTACGAGCAGTACTTC
-	-	TRBV7-6	TRBJ2-5	CASSALAETQYF	TGTGCCAGCAGCGCCCTAGCTGAGACCCAGTACTTC
-	TRBD2	TRBV9	TRBJ2-1	CASSFRTSGRVGSSYNEQFF	TGTGCCAGCAGCTTTCGGACTAGCGGGAGGGTGGGGAGCTCCTACAATGAGCAGTTCTTC
-	-	TRBV27	TRBJ1-5	CASSLYSGAHNQPQHF	TGTGCCAGCAGTTTATATTCAGGGGCCCATAATCAGCCCCAGCATTTT
-	-	TRBV9	TRBJ2-1	CASSSSDEQFF	TGTGCCAGCAGCTCGAGTGATGAGCAGTTCTTC
-	-	TRBV4-1	TRBJ2-7	CASSQSTGGIDYEQYF	TGCGCCAGCAGCCAATCTACCGGGGGCATTGACTACGAGCAGTACTTC
-	TRBD2	TRBV11-3	TRBJ2-1	CASSLELAGGDEQFF	TGTGCCAGCAGCTTAGAACTAGCGGGAGGCGATGAGCAGTTCTTC
-	TRBD2	TRBV27	TRBJ2-1	CASSPGLAGAGEQFF	TGTGCCAGCAGTCCCGGACTAGCGGGAGCTGGTGAGCAGTTCTTC
-	-	TRBV6-5	TRBJ2-1	CASSYSDSPNEQFF	TGTGCCAGCAGTTACTCGGACAGCCCCAATGAGCAGTTCTTC
once	TRBD1	TRBV28	TRBJ1-1	CASSLITGGTEAFF	TGTGCCAGCAGTCTGATAACAGGGGGCACTGAAGCTTTCTTT
-	-	TRBV5-8	TRBJ2-1	CASSFIATISNEQFF	TGTGCCAGCAGCTTTATCGCTACCATTTCAAATGAGCAGTTCTTC
few	TRBD2	TRBV7-9	TRBJ2-1	CASNPGLVPEQFF	TGTGCCAGCAACCCGGGACTAGTCCCTGAGCAGTTCTTC
once	-	TRBV6-6	TRBJ2-7	CASSFGDGFYEQYF	TGTGCCAGCAGTTTCGGGGACGGGTTCTACGAGCAGTACTTC
-	-	TRBV7-9	TRBJ2-7	CASSLGQNLYEQYF	TGTGCCAGCAGCTTAGGGCAGAACCTCTACGAGCAGTACTTC
-	-	TRBV28	TRBJ2-1	CASSPRLHEQFF	TGTGCCAGCAGCCCGAGACTACATGAGCAGTTCTTC
-	-	TRBV7-2	TRBJ2-2	CASSFYHTGTGELFF	TGTGCCAGCAGCTTTTACCATACCGGGACCGGGGAGCTGTTTTTT
-	TRBD2	TRBV29-1	TRBJ2-7	CSVLLAGVYEQYF	TGCAGCGTCTTGCTAGCGGGAGTCTACGAGCAGTACTTC
-	-	TRBV13	TRBJ2-1	CASSFAQTSSYNEQFF	TGTGCCAGCAGCTTTGCTCAGACAAGCTCCTACAATGAGCAGTTCTTC
-	-	TRBV7-9	TRBJ2-1	CASSIVGSSYNEQFF	TGTGCCAGCAGCATAGTGGGGAGCTCCTACAATGAGCAGTTCTTC
-	-	TRBV9	TRBJ1-5	CASSVEGWQPQHF	TGTGCCAGCAGCGTAGAAGGTTGGCAGCCCCAGCATTTT
-	-	TRBV7-9	TRBJ2-7	CASSPDGTTYEQYF	TGTGCCAGCAGCCCGGACGGGACAACCTACGAGCAGTACTTC
-	-	TRBV27	TRBJ2-3	CASSPLSSEDTQYF	TGTGCCAGCAGTCCCCTCTCCTCGGAAGATACGCAGTATTTT
-	TRBD1	TRBV19	TRBJ2-7	CASSKMGQGYEQYF	TGTGCCAGTTCCAAAATGGGACAGGGCTACGAGCAGTACTTC
-	TRBD2	TRBV29-1	TRBJ2-1	CSVAGLAEAYNEQFF	TGCAGCGTGGCGGGACTAGCGGAAGCCTACAATGAGCAGTTCTTC
-	-	TRBV5-1	TRBJ2-7	CASSVDSYEQYF	TGCGCCAGCAGCGTCGACTCCTACGAGCAGTACTTC
-	-	TRBV7-9	TRBJ2-7	CASSLDQSYEQYF	TGTGCCAGCAGCTTAGATCAGTCGTACGAGCAGTACTTC
-	-	TRBV12-5	TRBJ2-1	CASGLGVGDEQFF	TGTGCTAGTGGACTCGGAGTGGGTGATGAGCAGTTCTTC
-	TRBD2	TRBV7-6	TRBJ2-2	CASSSGLAGVTGELFF	TGTGCCAGCAGCTCTGGACTAGCGGGAGTCACCGGGGAGCTGTTTTTT
-	TRBD1	TRBV14	TRBJ2-5	CASSQDRVLETQYF	TGTGCCAGCAGCCAGGACAGGGTTTTAGAGACCCAGTACTTC
-	-	TRBV27	TRBJ2-3	CASSLGGAVELDTQYF	TGTGCCAGCAGTTTAGGAGGGGCCGTCGAGTTAGATACGCAGTATTTT
-	-	TRBV19	TRBJ2-3	CASRNTDTQYF	TGTGCCAGTAGGAACACAGATACGCAGTATTTT
-	-	TRBV11-2	TRBJ2-7	CASTGGSYYEQYF	TGTGCCAGCACAGGGGGGTCATACTACGAGCAGTACTTC
-	-	TRBV29-1	TRBJ2-7	CSVVRGSYEQYF	TGCAGCGTTGTACGAGGGTCGTACGAGCAGTACTTC